This T cell receptor (beta chain) is from a study of tumor and adjacent non-tumor tissue in lung cancer. The template was RNA from unsorted bulk tissue. Newly diagnosed lung cancer patients had thoracic surgery in China, August–late 2014, without prior chemotherapy. Study-wide points: TCR diversity was significantly greater in tumor than normal lung tissue.

The library came from three nested PCR rounds adapted from ARM-PCR protocols. TCRdb reprocessed the multiplex PCR reads with MiXCR, giving one entry per CDR3 protein. In the table there are about 200,000 distinct CDR3 sequences, 70% to 75% of which are singletons. To note about this clonotype: Its antigen is as yet unknown.

This TCR derives from a man aged 55 to 70 with non-small cell lung cancer. The sequenced sample consisted of lung tumor tissue.

Here the CDR3 reads CASSLVGVKETQYF. In nucleotides, the CDR3 is TGTGCCAGCAGCTTGGTCGGTGTGAAAGAGACCCAGTACTTC. The chain couples TRBV5-5 to TRBJ2-5; D not resolved. V was clipped by 0 bases and J by 3 bases, with 9 bases between them. The CDR3 runs to 14 residues. Germline lookup yields CDR1 SGHKS and CDR2 YYEKEE (reference sequence).